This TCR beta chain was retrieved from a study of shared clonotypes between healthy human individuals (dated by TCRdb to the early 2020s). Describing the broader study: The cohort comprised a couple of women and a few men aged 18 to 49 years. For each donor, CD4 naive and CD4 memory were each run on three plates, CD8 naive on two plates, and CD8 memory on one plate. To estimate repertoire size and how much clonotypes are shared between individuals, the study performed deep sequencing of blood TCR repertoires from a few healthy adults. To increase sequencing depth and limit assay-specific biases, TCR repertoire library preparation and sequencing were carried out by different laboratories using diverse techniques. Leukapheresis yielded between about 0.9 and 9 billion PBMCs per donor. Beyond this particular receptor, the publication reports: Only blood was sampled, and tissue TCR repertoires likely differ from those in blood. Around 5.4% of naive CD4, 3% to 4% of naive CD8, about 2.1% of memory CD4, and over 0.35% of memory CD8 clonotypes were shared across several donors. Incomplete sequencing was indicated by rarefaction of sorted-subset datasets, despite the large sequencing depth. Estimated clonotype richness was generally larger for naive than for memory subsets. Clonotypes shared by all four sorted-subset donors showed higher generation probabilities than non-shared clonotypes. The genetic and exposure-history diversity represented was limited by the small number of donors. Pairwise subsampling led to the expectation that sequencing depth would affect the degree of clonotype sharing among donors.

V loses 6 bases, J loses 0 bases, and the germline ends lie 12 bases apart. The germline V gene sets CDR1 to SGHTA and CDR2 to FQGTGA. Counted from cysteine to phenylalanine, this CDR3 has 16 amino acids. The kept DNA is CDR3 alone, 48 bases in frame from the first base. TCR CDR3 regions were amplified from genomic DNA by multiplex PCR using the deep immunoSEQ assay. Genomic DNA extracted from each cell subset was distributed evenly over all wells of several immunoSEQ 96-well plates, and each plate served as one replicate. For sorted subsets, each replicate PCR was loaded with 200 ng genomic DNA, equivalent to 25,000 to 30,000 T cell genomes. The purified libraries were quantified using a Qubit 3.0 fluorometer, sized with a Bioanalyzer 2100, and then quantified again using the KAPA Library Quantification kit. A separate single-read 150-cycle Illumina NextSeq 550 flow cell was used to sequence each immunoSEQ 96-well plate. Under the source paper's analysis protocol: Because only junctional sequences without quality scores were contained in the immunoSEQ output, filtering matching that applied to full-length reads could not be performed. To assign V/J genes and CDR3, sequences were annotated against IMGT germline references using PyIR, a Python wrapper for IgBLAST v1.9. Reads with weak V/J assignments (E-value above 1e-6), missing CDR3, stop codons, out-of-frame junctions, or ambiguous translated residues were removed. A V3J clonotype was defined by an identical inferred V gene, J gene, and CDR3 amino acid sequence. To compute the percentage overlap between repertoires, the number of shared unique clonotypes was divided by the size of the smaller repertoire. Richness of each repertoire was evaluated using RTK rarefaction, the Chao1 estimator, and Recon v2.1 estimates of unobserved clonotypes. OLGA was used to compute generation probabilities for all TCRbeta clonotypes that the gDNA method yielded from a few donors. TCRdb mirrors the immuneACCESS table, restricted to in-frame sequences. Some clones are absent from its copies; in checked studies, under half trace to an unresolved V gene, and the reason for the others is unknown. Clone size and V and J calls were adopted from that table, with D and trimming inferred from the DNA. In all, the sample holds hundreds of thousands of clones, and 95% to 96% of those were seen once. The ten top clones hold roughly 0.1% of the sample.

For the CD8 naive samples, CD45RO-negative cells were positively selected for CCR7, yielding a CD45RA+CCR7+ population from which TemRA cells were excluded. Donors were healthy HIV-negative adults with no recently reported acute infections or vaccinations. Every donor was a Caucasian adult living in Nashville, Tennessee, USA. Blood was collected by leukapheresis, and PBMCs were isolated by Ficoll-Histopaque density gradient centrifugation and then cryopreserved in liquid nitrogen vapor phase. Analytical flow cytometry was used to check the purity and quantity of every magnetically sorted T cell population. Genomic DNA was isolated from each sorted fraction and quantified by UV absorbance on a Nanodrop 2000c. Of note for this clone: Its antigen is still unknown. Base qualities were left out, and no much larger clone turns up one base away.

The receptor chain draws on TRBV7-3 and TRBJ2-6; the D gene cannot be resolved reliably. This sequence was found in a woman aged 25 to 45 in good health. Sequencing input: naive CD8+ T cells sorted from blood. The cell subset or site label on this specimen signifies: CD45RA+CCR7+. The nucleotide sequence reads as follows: TGTGCCAGCAGTTCCCCCCTCGGCTCTGGGGCCAACGTCCTGACTTTC. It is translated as CASSSPLGSGANVLTF.